Below, 20 T cell receptor beta chains from the same sample are listed, as sequenced in a study of radiotherapy plus CTLA-4 blockade in lung cancer. Libraries were prepared by immunoSEQ multiplex PCR; TCRdb keeps only in-frame clonotypes and omits some of them. The sample lists over 100,000 clones, about 80% occurring once. Sequencing was performed on peripheral blood, taken from a patient treated with radiotherapy plus ipilimumab. These receptors all come from a human donor with non-small cell lung cancer that progressed on radiotherapy plus ipilimumab. Some clones in this sample may be carry-over from other donors' samples.

The V gene is TRBV19, the J gene TRBJ1-1; TRBD1 matches 9 bases. J gave up 4 bases and V 5 bases, and 8 bases lay outside the gene matches. Germline CDR1 is LNHDA and CDR2 is SQIVND (reference sequence). The CDR3 consists of 15 residues. CDR3 region: CASSVQGARGTEAFF. The CDR3, as DNA: TGTGCCAGTAGTGTACAGGGGGCGCGGGGCACTGAAGCTTTCTTT. Variable domain in full (rest from reference TRBV19 and TRBJ1-1): DGGITQSPKYLFRKEGQNVTLSCEQNLNHDAMYWYRQDPGQGLRLIYYSQIVNDFQKGDIAEGYSVSREKKESFPLTVTSAQKNPTAFYLCASSVQGARGTEAFFGQGTRLTVV.

The V and J genes are TRBV10-3 and TRBJ1-2; TRBD1 is a possible D gene (6 bases). This CDR3 has 17 residues. CDR1 is ENHRY, CDR2 SYGVKD, per germline. Trimming cost V 3 bases and J 4 bases, with 21 bases left between them. The CDR3, as DNA: TGTGCCATCAGTGATCCGGGGAGGCAGGGGACGAGCTATGGCTACACCTTC. It codes for CAISDPGRQGTSYGYTF.

The chain joins TRBV29-1 to TRBJ1-4; D perhaps matches TRBD1 (5 bases). The CDR3 totals 15 residues. With 5 bases removed from V and 1 base from J, the gap between germline ends came to 14 bases. The germline gives CDR1 SQVTM, CDR2 ANQGSEA. The CDR3 loop reads CSVIRRGGTNEKLFF. Written as DNA, the CDR3 is TGCAGCGTTATTCGGCGTGGGGGAACTAATGAAAAACTGTTTTTT.

The chain uses TRBV28 and TRBJ1-3, with TRBD1 identical over 7 bases. Germline CDR1 MDHEN, CDR2 SYDVKM. This CDR3 contains 16 residues. The J segment lost 0 bases and the V segment lost 3 bases, leaving 5 bases of the junction unmatched. This chain's CDR3 is CASSLFRGSSGNTIYF. CDR3 sequence (DNA): TGTGCCAGCAGTTTGTTCAGGGGGTCCTCTGGAAACACCATATATTTT.

The chain recombines TRBV10-3 with TRBJ2-3; 10 bases are shared with TRBD2. This CDR3 is 17 amino acids long. Trimming removed 3 bases from V and 0 bases from J; junction bases left unmatched: 6. Germline V gene data show CDR1 as ENHRY and CDR2 as SYGVKD. CDR3 protein: CAISDKGAGGSTDTQYF. In DNA form, the CDR3 reads TGTGCCATCAGTGACAAGGGAGCGGGGGGGAGCACAGATACGCAGTATTTT.

The chain has TRBV18 and TRBJ1-2, with a possible D match to TRBD1 (6 bases). This CDR3 comprises 14 residues. CDR1 and CDR2 from the germline V gene are KGHSH and LQKENI. V lost 3 bases and J lost 3, with 11 bases in between. The CDR3 bases are TGTGCCAGCTCACCCGGGGGCTGGGACTATGGCTACACCTTC. Protein product: CASSPGGWDYGYTF.

This chain connects TRBV19 to TRBJ2-3; 8 nucleotides agree with TRBD2. Germline assignment: CDR1 LNHDA and CDR2 SQIVND (reference sequence). This CDR3 comprises 15 residues. The CDR3: CLRGSSGLCTDTQYF. The CDR3 DNA reads as TGTCTTAGGGGATCTAGCGGGCTTTGCACAGATACGCAGTATTTT.

The chain employs TRBV11-2 and TRBJ1-1; D is ambiguous. V was trimmed by 3 bases and J by 1 base, leaving 3 bases between them. CDR3 size: 12 residues. Germline V gives CDR1 SGHAT, CDR2 FQNNGV. CDR3 bases: TGTGCCAGCAGCTTCAGGAACACTGAAGCTTTCTTT. Protein sequence: CASSFRNTEAFF.

This clone was observed a few times. The rearrangement joins TRBV19 to TRBJ2-1, with 8 positions matching TRBD1. CDR3 size: 16 residues. The V gene end was trimmed by 10 bases and the J gene end by 0 bases; junction bases not matched to a gene: 11. CDR1 LNHDA and CDR2 SQIVND come from the germline V gene (reference sequence). Here the CDR3 DNA reads TGTGCCACTCAGGGGGCTACTACCTTCTCCTACAATGAGCAGTTCTTC. It encodes CATQGATTFSYNEQFF.

The V gene is TRBV10-2, the J gene TRBJ2-5; 8 nucleotides agree with TRBD2. The end of the DNA fits TRBJ2-7 better, so the J call may be wrong. The CDR3 is 12 amino acids. CDR1 is WSHSY and CDR2 is SAAADI in the germline V gene. CDR3 coding DNA: TGCGCCAGCACCGGGGGGGCTCGCGAGCAGTACTTC. It yields the protein CASTGGAREQYF.

V usage is TRBV6-4 and J usage is TRBJ2-3; 8 bases are a match to TRBD1. Germline lookup yields CDR1 MRHNA and CDR2 SNTAGT. The CDR3 contains 14 residues. Trimming removed 6 bases from V and 5 bases from J; junction bases left unmatched: 7. CDR3 protein: CASSFQGAGDTQYF. In DNA form, the CDR3 reads TGTGCCAGCAGCTTCCAGGGGGCTGGAGATACGCAGTATTTT.

The chain recombines TRBV5-1 with TRBJ2-1, with 8 bases lining up with TRBD2. The J segment lost 7 bases and the V segment lost 7 bases, leaving 19 bases of the junction unmatched. Germline V gene lookup returns CDR1 SGHRS and CDR2 YFSETQ. CDR3 length: 17 residues. CDR3 in amino acids: CASSLWLSGGARNEQFF. CDR3 nucleotides: TGCGCCAGCTCACTATGGTTATCGGGGGGGGCCCGGAATGAGCAGTTCTTC. Full variable domain (remainder filled in from reference TRBV5-1 and TRBJ2-1): KAGVTQTPRYLIKTRGQQVTLSCSPISGHRSVSWYQQTPGQGLQFLFEYFSETQRNKGNFPGRFSGRQFSNSRSEMNVSTLELGDSALYLCASSLWLSGGARNEQFFGPGTRLTVL.

V usage is TRBV11-3 and J usage is TRBJ2-4, with D possibly called TRBD1 or TRBD2 (5 bases each). The germline CDR1 and CDR2 sequences are SGHNT and YENEEA. V was shortened by 2 bases and J by 5 bases, with 7 bases between the two germline ends. This CDR3 has 13 amino acids. In DNA, the CDR3 is TGTGCCAGCAGCTTAAGAGGGGAAAACATTCAGTACTTC. Translated: CASSLRGENIQYF.

This clone occurred once. The chain is built from TRBV28 and TRBJ2-6; 7 bases are shared with TRBD1. The CDR3 covers 15 residues. Trimming removed 6 bases from V and 1 base from J; junction bases left unmatched: 3. Germline V gene lookup returns CDR1 MDHEN and CDR2 SYDVKM. CDR3 sequence: CASSNRGSGANVLTF. The CDR3 nucleotides read TGTGCCAGCAGCAACAGGGGTTCTGGGGCCAACGTCCTGACTTTC.

The chain combines TRBV27 with TRBJ2-2; 8 bases are a match to TRBD2. Germline V lookup: CDR1 MNHEY, CDR2 SMNVEV (reference sequence). The CDR3 sequence is 16 residues long. The J segment lost 4 bases and the V segment lost 1 base, leaving 5 bases of the junction unmatched. CDR3 nucleotides: TGTGCCAGCAGTTTATATGGGAGCGGGGGCACCGGGGAGCTGTTTTTT. Its protein product is CASSLYGSGGTGELFF.

The J gene is TRBJ2-7, the V gene TRBV5-4; 10 nucleotides align to TRBD1. The CDR3 is 15 residues long. Germline lookup yields CDR1 SGHNT and CDR2 YYREEE (reference sequence). Trimming removed 0 bases from V and 5 bases from J; junction bases left unmatched: 5. This CDR3 reads CASSLVGTGVHEQYF. CDR3 DNA: TGTGCCAGCAGCTTGGTAGGGACAGGGGTCCACGAGCAGTACTTC. The full variable domain, rest sourced from reference TRBV5-4 and TRBJ2-7, is ETGVTQSPTHLIKTRGQQVTLRCSSQSGHNTVSWYQQALGQGPQFIFQYYREEENGRGNFPPRFSGLQFPNYSSELNVNALELDDSALYLCASSLVGTGVHEQYFGPGTRLTVT.

CDR3 in DNA: TGTGCCAGCAGCCCAGGGGATTTTAGCTCTGGGGCCAACGTCCTGACTTTC. Translation gives CASSPGDFSSGANVLTF. The chain recombines TRBV5-5 with TRBJ2-6; a possible D gene is TRBD1 (6 bases). The CDR3 consists of 17 residues. The V and J ends lost 4 bases and 0 bases respectively, with 14 bases between them. Germline CDR1 SGHKS, CDR2 YYEKEE (reference sequence).

V and J are TRBV6-5 and TRBJ2-7, with 8 nucleotides matching TRBD1. Germline loops: CDR1 MNHEY, CDR2 SVGAGI. V shed 5 bases and J 1 base; nucleotides not matched to a gene: 4. The CDR3 contains 14 residues. The CDR3 coding sequence is TGTGCCAGCAGTCGACAGGGGTCTTCCTACGAGCAGTACTTC. Its protein is CASSRQGSSYEQYF.

The J gene is TRBJ2-7, the V gene TRBV7-9; TRBD1 aligns across 7 bases. Trimming at V came to 4 bases and at J to 2 bases, leaving 2 bases not matched to a gene. Germline CDR1 is SEHNR and CDR2 is FQNEAQ (reference sequence). The CDR3 length is 13 residues. This CDR3 reads CASSSTGTYEQYF. The CDR3 DNA is TGTGCCAGCAGCTCGACAGGGACCTACGAGCAGTACTTC.

This chain joins TRBV7-9 and TRBJ2-3; no clear D gene. This CDR3 is 11 amino acids long. Per the germline V gene, CDR1 is SEHNR and CDR2 is FQNEAQ (reference sequence). Trimming pared 3 bases from V and 7 bases from J, leaving 5 bases between. The CDR3 sequence: CASSLYYTQYF. The DNA for the CDR3 is TGTGCCAGCAGCTTGTACTATACGCAGTATTTT.